Sequencing of this T cell receptor beta chain was carried out in a study of cytomegalovirus exposure and HLA in healthy donors. Study observations and caveats: TCR clusters originating in the first cohort tended to co-occur in the approximately 120 validation repertoires, according to a later analysis. Rarity marked most TCR sequences, yet some public TCRs occurred in many donors.

Data came from immunoSEQ multiplex PCR; TCRdb stores just in-frame clones and leaves some out. The sample lists about 150,000 clones; around 90% were seen once. Germline assignment: CDR1 SGHVS and CDR2 FQNEAQ. The CDR3 is made up of 17 amino acids. Trimming stripped 2 bases from V and 3 bases from J, with 20 bases between. On this clone itself: Its target is not known.

The sequenced material came from PBMCs. This sequence was found in a woman aged 18-29 years in good health and CMV-seropositive. The V call is TRBV7-8, the J call TRBJ2-7, with D possibly matching TRBD2 (6 bases). The DNA for the CDR3 is TGTGCCAGCAGCTTAAGTTTGGTTGGGGGGAGCAACTACGAGCAGTACTTC. It is translated as CASSLSLVGGSNYEQYF.